These 5 T cell receptor beta chains came from one sample sequenced in a study of blood T cells in healthy people across ages. A J-beta primer mix and a sample-barcoded 5' primer were used in a second PCR of about 7 to 11 cycles. TCRdb re-called the 5' RACE reads through MiXCR, storing one row per CDR3 protein. The sample records 700,000 or so distinct CDR3 sequences, over 40% being singletons. The sequencing sample was made of blood. These receptors all come from a man older than 75 in good health.

The chain recombines TRBV3-1 with TRBJ2-4, with 8 bases aligning to TRBD2. The DNA matches TRBJ2-7 better at its end, which makes the J call doubtful. The germline CDR1 and CDR2 sequences are LGHDT and YNNKEL (reference sequence). The CDR3 is 18 amino acids. The chain's CDR3 is CASSQGLAGPPSYNEQYF. In DNA, the CDR3 is TGTGCCAGCAGCCAAGGCCTAGCGGGCCCACCCTCCTACAACGAGCAGTACTTC.

J is TRBJ1-1 and V is TRBV20-1, with 7 bases lining up with TRBD1. CDR1 is DFQATT, CDR2 SNEGSKA, per germline (reference sequence). The V segment lost 3 bases and the J segment 5 bases; nucleotides outside the gene matches: 9. The CDR3 runs to 14 residues. The CDR3 protein is CSASSDREPTEAFF. CDR3 DNA sequence: TGCAGTGCTAGTAGTGACAGGGAACCGACTGAAGCTTTCTTT.

In the case of this clonotype: A junction end diverges from the germline sequence, so it may reflect a read error. V and J are TRBV7-2 and TRBJ1-1, with D hard to call. CDR1 and CDR2 from the germline V gene are SGHTA and FQGNSA. The CDR3 length is 14 residues. Here the CDR3 reads CASSYDGGNTEVFF. The DNA of the CDR3 is TGTGCCAGCAGCTACGACGGAGGGAACACTGAAGTTTTCTTT.

This clonotype occurred a few times. The chain has TRBV7-6 and TRBJ2-7, with TRBD1 as a possible D gene (5 bases). Germline V lookup: CDR1 SGHVS, CDR2 FNYEAQ. The germline V and J ends were trimmed by 1 base and 6 bases, with 19 bases remaining between them. The CDR3 sequence is 16 residues long. The CDR3 coding sequence is TGTGCCAGCAGCTTAGATAATCGTGCTGGGGCAAGCGAGCAGTACTTC. Translation: CASSLDNRAGASEQYF.

The rearrangement uses TRBV20-1 and TRBJ2-4; a possible D gene is TRBD1 (6 bases). The last part of the DNA fits TRBJ2-7 better; the J call may be wrong. Germline V CDR1 and CDR2: DFQATT, SNEGSKA (reference sequence). The CDR3 sequence is 15 residues long. The CDR3 loop reads CSARSRTGQTYEQYF. The CDR3 nucleotides read TGCAGTGCTAGATCCAGGACGGGACAAACGTACGAGCAGTACTTC.